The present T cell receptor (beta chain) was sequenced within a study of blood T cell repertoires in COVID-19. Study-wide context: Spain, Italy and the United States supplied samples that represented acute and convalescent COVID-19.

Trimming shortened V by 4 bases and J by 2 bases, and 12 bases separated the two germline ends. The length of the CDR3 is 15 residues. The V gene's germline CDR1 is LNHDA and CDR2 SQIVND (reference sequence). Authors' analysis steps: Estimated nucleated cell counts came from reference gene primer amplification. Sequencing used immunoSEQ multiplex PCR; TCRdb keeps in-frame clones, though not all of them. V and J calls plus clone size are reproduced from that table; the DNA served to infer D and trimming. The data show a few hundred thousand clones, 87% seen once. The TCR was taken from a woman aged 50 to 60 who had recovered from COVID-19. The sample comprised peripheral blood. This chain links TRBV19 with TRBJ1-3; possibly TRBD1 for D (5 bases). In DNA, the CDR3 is TGTGCCAGTAGTAGAACAGGATCGCCTGGAAACACCATATATTTT. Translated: CASSRTGSPGNTIYF. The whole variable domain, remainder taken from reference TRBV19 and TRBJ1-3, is DGGITQSPKYLFRKEGQNVTLSCEQNLNHDAMYWYRQDPGQGLRLIYYSQIVNDFQKGDIAEGYSVSREKKESFPLTVTSAQKNPTAFYLCASSRTGSPGNTIYFGEGSWLTVV.